This TCR beta chain was captured by sequencing in a study of human CD8 memory T cell subsets. Early memory CD8+ T cells that were CCR7+ PD-1+ TIGIT+ with exhausted-like traits constituted the TPEX cells. RNA was obtained from duplicate vials of about 150,000 sorted CD8+ T cells per subset. In the case of this clonotype: What it binds is unknown.

The germline CDR1 and CDR2 sequences are MNHNS and SASEGT. The CDR3 spans 14 residues. Points from the study as a whole: Both stem-like memory T cells and precursor exhausted T cells showed comparably high diversity, which set them apart from effector memory cells.

UMI-labeled 5' RACE was used, and it produced the TCR beta libraries. For each CDR3 protein, TCRdb gives one entry from its re-call of the 5' RACE reads, without DNA. The sample data list over 5,500 distinct CDR3 sequences. The sample taken for sequencing was CD8+ T cells from PBMCs. The sequence was collected from a human donor in good health. This chain uses TRBV6-1 with TRBJ2-7; the TCRdb D gene call, TRBD1, has no DNA to confirm it. This CDR3 is CASSDGQGSHEQYF.